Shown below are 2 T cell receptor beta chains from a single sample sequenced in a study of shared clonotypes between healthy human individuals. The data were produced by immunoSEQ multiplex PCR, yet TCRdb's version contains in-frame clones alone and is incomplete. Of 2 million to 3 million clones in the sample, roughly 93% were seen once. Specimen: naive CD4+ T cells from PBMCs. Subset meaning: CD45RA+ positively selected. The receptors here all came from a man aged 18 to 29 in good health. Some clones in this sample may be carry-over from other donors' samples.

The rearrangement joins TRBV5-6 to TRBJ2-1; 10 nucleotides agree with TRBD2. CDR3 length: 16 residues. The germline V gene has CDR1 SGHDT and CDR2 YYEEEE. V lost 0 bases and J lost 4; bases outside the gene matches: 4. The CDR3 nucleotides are TGTGCCAGCAGCTTGGCCGGGACTAGCGTGTACAATGAGCAGTTCTTC. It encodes CASSLAGTSVYNEQFF.

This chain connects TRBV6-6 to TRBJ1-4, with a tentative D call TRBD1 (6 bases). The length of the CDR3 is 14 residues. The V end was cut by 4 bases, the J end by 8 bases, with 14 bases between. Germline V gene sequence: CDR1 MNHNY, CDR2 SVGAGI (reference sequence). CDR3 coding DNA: TGTGCCAGCAGTTCGGGGGGCTCAGGGGAAAAACTGTTTTTT. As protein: CASSSGGSGEKLFF.